Listed here are 2 T cell receptor beta chains from one sample, sequenced in a study of graft-versus-host responses after intestinal transplantation. These receptors lack a known antigen. Assay used: immunoSEQ multiplex PCR; TCRdb lists only in-frame clones, some missing. The sample yields more than 75,000 clones, approximately 90% seen once. This specimen consisted of unstimulated CD4+ T cells sorted from spleen or lymph node cells, obtained before transplant. The receptors here all came from a human donor who was the organ donor for an intestinal transplant.

The rearrangement links TRBV5-4 to TRBJ1-1; D remains ambiguous. Germline assignment: CDR1 SGHNT and CDR2 YYREEE (reference sequence). Trimming removed 0 bases from V and 0 bases from J, with 6 bases in between. This CDR3 spans 14 amino acids. CDR3 DNA sequence: TGTGCCAGCAGCTTGGACTCCATGAACACTGAAGCTTTCTTT. This sequence encodes CASSLDSMNTEAFF.

The table lists this clone with a count of one. This chain joins TRBV4-1 and TRBJ2-2, with 7 bases fitting TRBD1. Germline V gene lookup returns CDR1 MGHRA and CDR2 YSYEKL. The trim removed 1 base at V and 7 bases at J, leaving 9 bases unmatched. The CDR3 loop spans 16 amino acids. The CDR3 protein is CASSQGSQGVHGELFF. The CDR3 DNA reads as TGCGCCAGCAGCCAAGGCAGCCAGGGGGTTCACGGGGAGCTGTTTTTT.